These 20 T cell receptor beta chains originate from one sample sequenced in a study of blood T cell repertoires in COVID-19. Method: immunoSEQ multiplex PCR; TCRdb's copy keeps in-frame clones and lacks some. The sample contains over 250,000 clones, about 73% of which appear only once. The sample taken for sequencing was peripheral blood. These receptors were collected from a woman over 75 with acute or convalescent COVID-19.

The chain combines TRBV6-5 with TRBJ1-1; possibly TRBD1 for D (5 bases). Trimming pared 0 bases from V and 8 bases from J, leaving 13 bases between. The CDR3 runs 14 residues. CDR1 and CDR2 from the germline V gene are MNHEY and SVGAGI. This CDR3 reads CASSYSFQGNEAFF. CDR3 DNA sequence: TGTGCCAGCAGTTACTCGTTTCAGGGAAACGAAGCTTTCTTT.

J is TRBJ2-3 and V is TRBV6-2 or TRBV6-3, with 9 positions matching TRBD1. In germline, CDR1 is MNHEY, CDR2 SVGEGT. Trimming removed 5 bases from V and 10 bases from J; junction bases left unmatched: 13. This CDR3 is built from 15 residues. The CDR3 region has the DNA TGTGCCAGCAGTGAGACAGGGGGGGGGCCTGTGTCGCAGTATTTT. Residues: CASSETGGGPVSQYF.

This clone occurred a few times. The chain's CDR3 is CASSLVRPTGVYNEQFF. CDR3 DNA: TGTGCCAGCTCACTAGTGAGACCGACAGGAGTTTACAATGAGCAGTTCTTC. The chain carries TRBV18 and TRBJ2-1, with D possibly being TRBD1 (6 bases). Germline V gene lookup returns CDR1 KGHSH and CDR2 LQKENI. The V and J ends lost 4 bases and 4 bases respectively, with 20 bases between them. This CDR3 is built from 17 residues.

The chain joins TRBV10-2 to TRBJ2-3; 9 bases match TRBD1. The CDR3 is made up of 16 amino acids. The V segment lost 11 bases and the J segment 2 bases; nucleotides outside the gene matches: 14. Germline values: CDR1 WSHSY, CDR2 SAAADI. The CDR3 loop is CASHPRDRVATDTQYF. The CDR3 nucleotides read TGCGCCTCCCACCCCCGGGACAGGGTGGCCACAGATACGCAGTATTTT.

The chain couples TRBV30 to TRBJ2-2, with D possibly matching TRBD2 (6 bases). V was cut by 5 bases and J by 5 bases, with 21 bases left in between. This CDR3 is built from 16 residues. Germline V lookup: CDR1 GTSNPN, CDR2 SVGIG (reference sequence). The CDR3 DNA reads TGTGCCTGGGTTACTCAGACACCCCGGGGGACCGGGGAGCTGTTTTTT. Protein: CAWVTQTPRGTGELFF. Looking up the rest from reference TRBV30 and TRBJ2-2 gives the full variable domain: SQTIHQWPATLVQPVGSPLSLECTVEGTSNPNLYWYRQAAGRGLQLLFYSVGIGQISSEVPQNLSASRPQDRQFILSSKKLLLSDSGFYLCAWVTQTPRGTGELFFGEGSRLTVL.

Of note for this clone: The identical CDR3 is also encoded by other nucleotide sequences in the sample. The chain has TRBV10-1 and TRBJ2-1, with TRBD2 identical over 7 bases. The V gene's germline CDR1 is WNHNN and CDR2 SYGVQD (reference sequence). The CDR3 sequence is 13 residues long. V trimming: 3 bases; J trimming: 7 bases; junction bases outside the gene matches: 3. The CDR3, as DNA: TGCGCCAGCAGTGACCCGGGGGGAAATGAGCAGTTCTTC. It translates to CASSDPGGNEQFF.

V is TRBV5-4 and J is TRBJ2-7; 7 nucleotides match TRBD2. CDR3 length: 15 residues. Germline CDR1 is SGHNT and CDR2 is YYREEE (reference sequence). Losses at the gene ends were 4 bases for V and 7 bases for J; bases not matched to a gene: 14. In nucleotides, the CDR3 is TGTGCCAGCAGCGATCAAAATAGGTGGGGAGGGGAGCAGTACTTC. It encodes CASSDQNRWGGEQYF.

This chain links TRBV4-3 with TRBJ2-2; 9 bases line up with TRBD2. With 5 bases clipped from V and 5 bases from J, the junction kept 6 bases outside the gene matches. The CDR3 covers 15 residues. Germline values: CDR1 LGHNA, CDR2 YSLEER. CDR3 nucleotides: TGCGCCAGCAGCAGGGGTAGCGGGGGAACCGGGGAGCTGTTTTTT. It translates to CASSRGSGGTGELFF.

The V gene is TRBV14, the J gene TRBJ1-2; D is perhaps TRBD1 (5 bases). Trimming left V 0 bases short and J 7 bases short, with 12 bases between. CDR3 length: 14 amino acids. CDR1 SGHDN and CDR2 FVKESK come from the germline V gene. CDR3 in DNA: TGTGCCAGCAGCCAAGACGACAGATTTCTTGGCTACACCTTC. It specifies CASSQDDRFLGYTF.

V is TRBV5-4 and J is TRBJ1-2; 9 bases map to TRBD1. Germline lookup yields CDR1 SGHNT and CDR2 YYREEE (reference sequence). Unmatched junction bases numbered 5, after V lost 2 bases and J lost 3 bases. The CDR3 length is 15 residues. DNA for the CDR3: TGTGCCAGCAGCTTAGCCGGGACAGGGCACTATGGCTACACCTTC. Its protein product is CASSLAGTGHYGYTF. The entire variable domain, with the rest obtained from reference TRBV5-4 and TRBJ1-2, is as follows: ETGVTQSPTHLIKTRGQQVTLRCSSQSGHNTVSWYQQALGQGPQFIFQYYREEENGRGNFPPRFSGLQFPNYSSELNVNALELDDSALYLCASSLAGTGHYGYTFGSGTRLTVV.

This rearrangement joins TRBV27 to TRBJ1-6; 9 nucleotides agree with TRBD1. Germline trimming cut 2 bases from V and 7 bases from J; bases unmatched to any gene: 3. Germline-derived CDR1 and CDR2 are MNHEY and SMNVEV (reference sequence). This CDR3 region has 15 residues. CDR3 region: CASSLGTGYNSPLHF. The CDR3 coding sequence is TGTGCCAGCAGTTTAGGGACAGGGTACAATTCACCCCTCCACTTT.

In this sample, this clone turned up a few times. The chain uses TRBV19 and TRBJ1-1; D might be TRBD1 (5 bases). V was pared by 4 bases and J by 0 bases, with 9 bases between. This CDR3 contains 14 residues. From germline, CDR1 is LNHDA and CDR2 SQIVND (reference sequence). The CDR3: CASSRAGLNTEAFF. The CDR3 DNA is TGTGCCAGTAGTAGGGCAGGGCTGAACACTGAAGCTTTCTTT.

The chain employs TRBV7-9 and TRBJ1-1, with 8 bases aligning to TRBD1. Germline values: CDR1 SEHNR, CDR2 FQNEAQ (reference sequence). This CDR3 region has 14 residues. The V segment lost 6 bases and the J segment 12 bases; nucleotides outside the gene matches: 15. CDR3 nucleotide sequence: TGTGCCAGCAGACCTCTCCAGGGGGCAGGGAAAACTTTCTTT. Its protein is CASRPLQGAGKTFF. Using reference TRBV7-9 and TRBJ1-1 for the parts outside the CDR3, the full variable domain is DTGVSQNPRHKITKRGQNVTFRCDPISEHNRLYWYRQTLGQGPEFLTYFQNEAQLEKSRLLSDRFSAERPKGSFSTLEIQRTEQGDSAMYLCASRPLQGAGKTFFGQGTRLTVV.

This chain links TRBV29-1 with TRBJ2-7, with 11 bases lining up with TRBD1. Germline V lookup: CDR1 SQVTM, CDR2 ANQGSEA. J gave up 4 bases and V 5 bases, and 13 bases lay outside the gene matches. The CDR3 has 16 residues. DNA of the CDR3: TGCAGCGTTTCAGGTTTGGGACAGGGGGGCAGGTACGAGCAGTACTTC. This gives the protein CSVSGLGQGGRYEQYF.

This chain's CDR3 is CASSEVVGGTGELFF. The CDR3 region has the DNA TGTGCCAGCAGTGAAGTGGTGGGGGGCACCGGGGAGCTGTTTTTT. V is TRBV2 and J is TRBJ2-2; TRBD2 is a possible D gene (6 bases). V shed 1 base and J shed 4 bases, with 10 bases lying between them. The CDR3 has 15 residues. The V gene's germline CDR1 is SNHLY and CDR2 FYNNEI.

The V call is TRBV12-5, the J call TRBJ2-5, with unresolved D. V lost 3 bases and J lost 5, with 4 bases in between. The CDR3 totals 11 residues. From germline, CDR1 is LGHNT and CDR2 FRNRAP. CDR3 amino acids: CASGFLETQYF. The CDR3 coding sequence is TGTGCTAGTGGTTTTCTCGAGACCCAGTACTTC.

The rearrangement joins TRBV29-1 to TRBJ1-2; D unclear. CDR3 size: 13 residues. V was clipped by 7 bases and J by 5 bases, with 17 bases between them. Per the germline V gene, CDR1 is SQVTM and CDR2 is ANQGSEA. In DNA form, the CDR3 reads TGCAGCGCCATACCCCGGACGGGGTATGGCTACACCTTC. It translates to CSAIPRTGYGYTF.

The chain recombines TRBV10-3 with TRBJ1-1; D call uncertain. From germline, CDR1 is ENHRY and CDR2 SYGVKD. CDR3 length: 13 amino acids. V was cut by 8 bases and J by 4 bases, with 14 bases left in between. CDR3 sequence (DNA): TGTGCCATCCAAAACGCAGAGGCCACTGAAGCTTTCTTT. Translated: CAIQNAEATEAFF.

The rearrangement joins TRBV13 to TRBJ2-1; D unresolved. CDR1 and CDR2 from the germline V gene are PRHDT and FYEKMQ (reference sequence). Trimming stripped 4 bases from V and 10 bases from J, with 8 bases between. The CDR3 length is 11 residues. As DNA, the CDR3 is TGTGCCAGCAGCTCCCGACACGAGCAGTTCTTC. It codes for CASSSRHEQFF.

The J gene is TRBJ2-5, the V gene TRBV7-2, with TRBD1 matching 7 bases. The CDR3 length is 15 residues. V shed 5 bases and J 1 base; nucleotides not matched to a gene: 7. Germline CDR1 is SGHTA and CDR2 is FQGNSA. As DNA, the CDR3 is TGTGCCAGCAGCATGATGGGACAGATCCAAGAGACCCAGTACTTC. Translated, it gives CASSMMGQIQETQYF.